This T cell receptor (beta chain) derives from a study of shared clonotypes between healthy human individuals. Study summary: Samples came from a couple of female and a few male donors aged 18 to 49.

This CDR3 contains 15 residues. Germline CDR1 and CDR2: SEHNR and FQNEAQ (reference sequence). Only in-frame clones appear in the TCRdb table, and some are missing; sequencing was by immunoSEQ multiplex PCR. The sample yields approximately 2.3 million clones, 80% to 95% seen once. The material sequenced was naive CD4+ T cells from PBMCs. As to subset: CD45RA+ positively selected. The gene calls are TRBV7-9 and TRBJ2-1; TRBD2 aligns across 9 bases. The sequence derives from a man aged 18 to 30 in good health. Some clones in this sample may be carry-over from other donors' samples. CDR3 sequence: CAGAGGPLNYNEQFF. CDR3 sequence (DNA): TGTGCTGGGGCGGGAGGGCCCCTTAATTACAATGAGCAGTTCTTC.